This T cell receptor beta chain derives from a study of human T cells and chemical hapten exposure (dated by TCRdb to the early 2020s). A note on the overall study: For sensitization, 2% DPC in acetone was applied to an approximately 2 cm by approximately 2 cm area of upper inner arm skin. Throughout the study period of about 22 weeks, patients also received therapeutic DPC doses to the scalp every week. Patch tests used Finn chambers with 0.01% DPC on the upper back, scored after 6 days by International Contact Dermatitis Research Group standards. Alopecia areata with under or over 50% scalp involvement, alopecia totalis and alopecia universalis were represented in the patient cohort, which was mostly female. Libraries were combined into a pool for sequencing, and differences in TCR yield between samples came mainly from small differences in library volumes within the pool. Peripheral blood TCR repertoire changes were tracked in vivo in alopecia patients during primary and secondary sensitization to the hapten diphenylcyclopropenone (DPC). Blood was sampled from patients pre-sensitization (week 0) and at 2, 6 and about 24 weeks after DPC sensitization. For TCR sequencing, blood came from approximately 29 alopecia patients at anywhere from one to four time points (pre-sensitization, 2, 6 and 24 weeks). Study-level results and caveats: After repeated subsampling, the strength of the expansion versus patch-test correlation and the threshold at which it became significant changed. Because every patient had alopecia, a presumed autoimmune disease, the patients' immune response might differ from that of healthy individuals. The number of PT1 expanded TCRs positively correlated with patch test score, significant at thresholds 8, 16 and 32 but not 4. DPC sensitization did not change the number of TCRs with a frequency above 1 in 1000, and there was no evidence of changes in global repertoire structure. Expanded TCRs formed significantly more large CDR3 similarity clusters than pre-sensitization or healthy control sets, consistent with antigen-driven responses.

The meaning of the sample's time point label: patch test 2, 6 weeks after DPC sensitization. Read against the paper, the sample's treatment or condition label means: therapeutic diphenylcyclopropenone sensitization with weekly scalp DPC. At every patch-test visit, the blood draw took place before the patch test was put on. Patients were considered eligible if aged 18 to 70, diagnosed with alopecia and deemed suitable for DPC therapy, and patients were excluded if pregnant. Total RNA was extracted from unfractionated whole blood collected in Tempus Blood RNA tubes. CDR1 and CDR2 were assigned from the germline V gene as SNHLY and FYNNEI. Reading from cysteine to phenylalanine, the CDR3 counts 13 amino acids. Here the CDR3 DNA is all that survives: 39 bases in frame from base 1. This clonotype was counted many times. It has no known antigen specificity. Relative to the germline gene, one junction end is altered; a read error may explain this.

The library was built by means of RACE. Sequencing instrument: NextSeq 500. Library preparation attached unique molecular identifiers to individual cDNA molecules for quantitative, reproducible TCR counting. Each blood RNA sample was used to sequence both TCR alpha and TCR beta chains. The authors' analysis ran thus. Samples had a median of about 90,000 TCRs, with a range from roughly 20,000 to 690,600. The Decombinator software suite was used to annotate V, J and CDR3 in the TCR reads. Every sample was subsampled to the same number of TCRs (28,000) for the PS versus PT1 abundance plots. Expanded TCRs were defined as absent before sensitization and observed at least eight times at the 2-week time point. In TCRdb, the public reads were trimmed at Q25 with fastp and aligned with MiXCR, with productive beta chains retained. Rows merge per CDR3 protein into single entries with the most common DNA and genes. TCRdb's processing, not the study's, gives the V and J calls here. The sample table shows about 350,000 distinct CDR3 sequences, and roughly 6% are seen once. About 5.6% of the sample is held by the ten biggest clonotypes.

The sequences come from whole blood, collected in connection with sensitization to the hapten diphenylcyclopropenone (DPC). The receptor comes from a young woman with alopecia areata. Some clones in this sample may be carry-over from other donors' samples. This receptor chain uses TRBV2 and TRBJ2-5; the D segment might be TRBD1 or TRBD2, since each matches 5 bases. The CDR3 region: CASEMGRQESQYF. In nucleotides, the sequence is TGTGCCAGCGAGATGGGACGGCAAGAGTCCCAGTACTTC.